These 21 T cell receptor beta chains originate from one sample sequenced in a study of PD-1 blockade in classical Hodgkin lymphoma. Clones were sequenced by immunoSEQ multiplex PCR, and TCRdb holds only the in-frame ones, with some missing. This table has 34,000 or so clones, approximately 85% appearing once. Noted time point: cycle 4 day 1 (C4D1), after less than 7 weeks of nivolumab. Each of the patients experienced relapse following autologous stem cell transplantation, and their brentuximab vedotin exposure differed. This specimen consisted of peripheral blood mononuclear cells (PBMCs), obtained before the fourth cycle of nivolumab. These receptor sequences come from a human donor with classical Hodgkin lymphoma.

V and J are TRBV5-1 and TRBJ1-2; 11 bases align to TRBD1. Per the germline V gene, CDR1 is SGHRS and CDR2 is YFSETQ. V trimming: 0 bases; J trimming: 4 bases; junction bases outside the gene matches: 2. The CDR3 sequence is 15 residues long. The CDR3 sequence: CASSLEGQGGYGYTF. The DNA of the CDR3 is TGCGCCAGCAGCTTGGAGGGACAGGGGGGCTATGGCTACACCTTC.

The V gene is TRBV6-1, the J gene TRBJ2-7, with D possibly TRBD2 on 7 matching bases. Germline CDR1 and CDR2: MNHNS and SASEGT. V lost 2 bases and J lost 5, with 10 bases in between. The CDR3 runs 13 residues. As DNA, the CDR3 is TGTGCCAGCAGTGAAAGAGGGGGGGACGAGCAGTACGTC. Translation gives CASSERGGDEQYV.

This clone came up a few times. V usage is TRBV6-5 and J usage is TRBJ2-1; 10 positions agree with TRBD2. V lost 7 bases, J lost 3 bases, and 3 bases stayed unmatched. Germline V gives CDR1 MNHEY, CDR2 SVGAGI. The CDR3 spans 14 residues. Here the CDR3 reads CASTKREGYNEQFF. CDR3 in DNA: TGTGCCAGCACCAAGCGGGAGGGCTACAATGAGCAGTTCTTC.

This clone is a singleton in its sample. V and J are TRBV6-5 and TRBJ2-7; D unclear. The germline gives CDR1 MNHEY, CDR2 SVGAGI. Trimming took 6 bases from V and 1 from J, leaving 16 bases between them. This CDR3 contains 15 residues. CDR3 sequence (DNA): TGTGCCAGCAGCTCCCCAACTAAATCATCCTACGAGCAGTACTTC. Its protein is CASSSPTKSSYEQYF.

The CDR3: CASSIPGGPYGYTF. CDR3 in DNA: TGTGCCAGCAGTATCCCGGGGGGCCCGTATGGCTACACCTTC. V and J are TRBV6-6 and TRBJ1-2; D may be TRBD1 (6 bases). V was pared by 5 bases and J by 5 bases, with 15 bases between. The germline gives CDR1 MNHNY, CDR2 SVGAGI (reference sequence). The CDR3 loop spans 14 amino acids.

The chain has TRBV7-9 and TRBJ1-4; 9 bases fit TRBD1. Germline trimming cut 4 bases from V and 7 bases from J; bases unmatched to any gene: 4. Germline lookup yields CDR1 SEHNR and CDR2 FQNEAQ (reference sequence). This CDR3 has 14 amino acids. CDR3 in DNA: TGTGCCAGCAGCTCGGGGACAGGGAGTGAAAAACTGTTTTTT. This encodes CASSSGTGSEKLFF. Full variable domain (outside the CDR3, taken from reference TRBV7-9 and TRBJ1-4): DTGVSQNPRHKITKRGQNVTFRCDPISEHNRLYWYRQTLGQGPEFLTYFQNEAQLEKSRLLSDRFSAERPKGSFSTLEIQRTEQGDSAMYLCASSSGTGSEKLFFGSGTQLSVL.

The chain's CDR3 is CASSAPGHKNTEAFF. In nucleotides, the CDR3 is TGTGCCAGCAGCGCGCCGGGACATAAGAACACTGAAGCTTTCTTT. The chain combines TRBV25-1 with TRBJ1-1, with D possibly being TRBD1 (6 bases). The CDR3 is 15 residues long. Trimming pared 6 bases from V and 1 base from J, leaving 15 bases between. Germline CDR1 and CDR2: MGHDK and SYGVNS.

The V and J genes are TRBV7-9 and TRBJ2-2; no reliable D call. V was trimmed by 5 bases and J by 1 base, leaving 11 bases between them. This CDR3 spans 15 amino acids. Germline CDR1 SEHNR, CDR2 FQNEAQ (reference sequence). The CDR3 reads CASSHNTRNTGELFF. Here the CDR3 DNA reads TGTGCCAGCAGCCATAACACCCGGAACACCGGGGAGCTGTTTTTT.

The chain couples TRBV5-4 to TRBJ1-2; 7 bases are a match to TRBD1. V was clipped by 2 bases and J by 5 bases; unmatched bases: 6. The length of the CDR3 is 14 residues. Germline CDR1 is SGHNT and CDR2 is YYREEE (reference sequence). In nucleotides, the CDR3 is TGTGCCAGCAGCTTCGCGGGACAGCGTTATGGCTACACCTTC. This sequence encodes CASSFAGQRYGYTF.

The chain couples TRBV13 to TRBJ1-4; D is ambiguous. Between the trimmed V and J ends, which lost 4 bases and 7 bases, there was a span of 16 bases. Germline CDR1 and CDR2: PRHDT and FYEKMQ (reference sequence). The CDR3 is 15 residues long. The CDR3 bases are TGTGCCAGCAGCTCCCCCAGCGGGCTCGGTGAAAAACTGTTTTTT. It specifies CASSSPSGLGEKLFF.

The chain combines TRBV7-2 with TRBJ2-7; TRBD2 aligns across 14 bases. Germline values: CDR1 SGHTA, CDR2 FQGNSA. V lost 4 bases, J lost 7 bases, and 9 bases stayed unmatched. CDR3 size: 16 residues. CDR3 DNA sequence: TGTGCCAGCAGCTCCAGACTAGCGGGAGGGCCGCGAGAGCAGTACTTC. Its protein is CASSSRLAGGPREQYF.

The CDR3 here is CASSPVVQAPGELFF. The CDR3, as DNA: TGTGCCAGCAGCCCGGTTGTTCAGGCCCCCGGGGAGCTGTTTTTT. The chain is built from TRBV5-6 and TRBJ2-2, with D uncertain. CDR1 SGHDT and CDR2 YYEEEE come from the germline V gene. The CDR3 has 15 amino acids. V was cut by 4 bases and J by 6 bases, with 16 bases left in between.

By share of the sample, this clone is medium-sized. V usage is TRBV7-9 and J usage is TRBJ1-2; D perhaps matches TRBD1 (5 bases). CDR1 and CDR2 from the germline V gene are SEHNR and FQNEAQ (reference sequence). The CDR3 spans 13 residues. Between the trimmed V and J ends, which lost 5 bases and 6 bases, there was a span of 13 bases. Here the CDR3 reads CASSPGSDHGYTF. The CDR3 DNA follows: TGTGCCAGCAGCCCAGGGTCCGACCATGGCTACACCTTC.

The chain links TRBV11-2 to TRBJ1-4, with 10 nucleotides matching TRBD1. Trimming removed 4 bases from V and 8 bases from J; junction bases left unmatched: 7. Germline values: CDR1 SGHAT, CDR2 FQNNGV. The CDR3 runs 15 residues. For the CDR3, the DNA is TGTGCCAGCAGCTACCGACAGGGGGCAGGAGAAAAACTGTTTTTT. This gives the protein CASSYRQGAGEKLFF.

This clone has more than one count but fewer than ten. One junction end disagrees with the germline gene, perhaps due to a read error. The chain couples TRBV12-5 to TRBJ1-5; D unclear. Germline V gene data show CDR1 as LGHNT and CDR2 as FRNRAP. There are 14 residues in the CDR3. Here the CDR3 reads CASALAPGKQPQHF. The CDR3 coding sequence is TGTGCTAGTGCCCTTGCCCCTGGCAAGCAGCCCCAGCATTTT.

This chain links TRBV7-2 with TRBJ1-1; D is unresolved. This CDR3 is 14 amino acids long. Germline V gives CDR1 SGHTA, CDR2 FQGNSA. Trimming took 6 bases from V and 3 from J, leaving 14 bases between them. The CDR3: CASSTGRRDTEAFF. The DNA for the CDR3 is TGTGCCAGCAGTACGGGTCGGAGGGACACTGAAGCTTTCTTT. The whole variable domain, filled in from reference TRBV7-2 and TRBJ1-1, reads GAGVSQSPSNKVTEKGKDVELRCDPISGHTALYWYRQSLGQGLEFLIYFQGNSAPDKSGLPSDRFSAERTGGSVSTLTIQRTQQEDSAVYLCASSTGRRDTEAFFGQGTRLTVV.

To note about this clone: This may stem from a read error, because a much larger clone lies one nucleotide away. The chain combines TRBV5-4 with TRBJ2-7; 9 bases line up with TRBD1. The V gene's germline CDR1 is SGHNT and CDR2 YYREEE (reference sequence). Trimming at V came to 0 bases and at J to 4 bases, leaving 5 bases not matched to a gene. CDR3 size: 15 residues. CDR3 region: CASSLAPGQGYEQYF. CDR3 in DNA: TGTGCCAGCAGCTTGGCCCCGGGACAGGGTTACGAGCAGTACTTC.

The chain has TRBV27 and TRBJ2-5; 11 bases are a match to TRBD1. The germline CDR1 and CDR2 sequences are MNHEY and SMNVEV (reference sequence). J lost 5 bases, V lost 4 bases, and 6 bases had no gene match. The CDR3 runs to 15 residues. As DNA, the CDR3 is TGTGCCAGCAGTTCAGGACAGGGGGCTTGGGAGACCCAGTACTTC. Its protein product is CASSSGQGAWETQYF.

The chain carries TRBV30 and TRBJ1-6; D might be TRBD1 (6 bases). Trimming shortened V by 4 bases and J by 5 bases, and 15 bases separated the two germline ends. The CDR3 has 15 residues. Germline CDR1 GTSNPN, CDR2 SVGIG (reference sequence). CDR3 coding DNA: TGTGCCTGGACGTCGGAGCAGGGGAATAATTCACCCCTCCACTTT. Protein product: CAWTSEQGNNSPLHF.

This clone was recorded a few times. The chain recombines TRBV19 with TRBJ1-5; 7 nucleotides match TRBD1. The CDR3 runs to 15 residues. Per the germline V gene, CDR1 is LNHDA and CDR2 is SQIVND (reference sequence). J lost 3 bases, V lost 1 base, and 3 bases had no gene match. DNA of the CDR3: TGTGCCAGTAGTATAGGACAGGGTTACAATCAGCCCCAGCATTTT. This encodes CASSIGQGYNQPQHF.

The chain is built from TRBV7-2 and TRBJ2-1, with a possible D match to TRBD2 (5 bases). V was shortened by 1 base and J by 7 bases, with 8 bases between the two germline ends. Per the germline V gene, CDR1 is SGHTA and CDR2 is FQGNSA. The CDR3 sequence is 13 residues long. The CDR3 DNA reads TGTGCCAGCAGCTTAGTTGCGGGTAATGAGCAGTTCTTC. This sequence encodes CASSLVAGNEQFF.